A single sample is the source of the 4 T cell receptor beta chains below, sequenced in a study of blood T cell repertoires in COVID-19. Using immunoSEQ multiplex PCR, the repertoire was profiled, and TCRdb retains in-frame clones only, with some absent. Seen here are around 250,000 clones, approximately 86% observed once, and the top ten hold 0.7%. Input material: peripheral blood. These receptors were taken from a human donor in a cohort sampled during active COVID-19.

This clone has just one count. J is TRBJ2-7 and V is TRBV6-5; 8 bases agree with TRBD2. CDR1 MNHEY and CDR2 SVGAGI come from the germline V gene. V dropped 8 bases and J dropped 3; count of bases not matched to a gene: 12. The CDR3 has 15 residues. As DNA, the CDR3 is TGTGCCAGCGTGTGGGGCGGGGGGTCCTACTACGAGCAGTACTTC. Translating it yields CASVWGGGSYYEQYF.

J is TRBJ1-1 and V is TRBV19; 11 positions match TRBD1. Germline assignment: CDR1 LNHDA and CDR2 SQIVND (reference sequence). This CDR3 spans 18 amino acids. Trimming removed 6 bases from V and 3 bases from J; junction bases left unmatched: 15. The CDR3 DNA reads as TGTGCCAGTAGGAATCCGTTGGACAGGGGGCACAAGTACACTGAAGCTTTCTTT. Translated: CASRNPLDRGHKYTEAFF.

The chain has TRBV28 and TRBJ1-5, with D uncertain. With 5 bases removed from V and 3 bases from J, the gap between germline ends came to 20 bases. The CDR3 runs to 17 residues. CDR1 is MDHEN and CDR2 is SYDVKM in the germline V gene. CDR3 in DNA: TGTGCCAGCAGTGCAGGACGGACTCCAGCCTCCAATCAGCCCCAGCATTTT. Amino acids: CASSAGRTPASNQPQHF. Looking up the rest from reference TRBV28 and TRBJ1-5 gives the full variable domain: DVKVTQSSRYLVKRTGEKVFLECVQDMDHENMFWYRQDPGLGLRLIYFSYDVKMKEKGDIPEGYSVSREKKERFSLILESASTNQTSMYLCASSAGRTPASNQPQHFGDGTRLSIL.

Points on this clone: Other nucleotide sequences from this sample produce the same CDR3. J is TRBJ1-1 and V is TRBV3-1 (or the pseudogene TRBV3-2), with D unresolved. Between the trimmed V and J ends, which lost 0 bases and 4 bases, there was a span of 9 bases. The CDR3 totals 14 residues. The germline V gene has CDR1 LGHDT and CDR2 YNNKEL (reference sequence). CDR3 sequence (DNA): TGTGCCAGCAGCCAAGATCTAGGGAGCACTGAAGCTTTCTTT. Its protein product is CASSQDLGSTEAFF.